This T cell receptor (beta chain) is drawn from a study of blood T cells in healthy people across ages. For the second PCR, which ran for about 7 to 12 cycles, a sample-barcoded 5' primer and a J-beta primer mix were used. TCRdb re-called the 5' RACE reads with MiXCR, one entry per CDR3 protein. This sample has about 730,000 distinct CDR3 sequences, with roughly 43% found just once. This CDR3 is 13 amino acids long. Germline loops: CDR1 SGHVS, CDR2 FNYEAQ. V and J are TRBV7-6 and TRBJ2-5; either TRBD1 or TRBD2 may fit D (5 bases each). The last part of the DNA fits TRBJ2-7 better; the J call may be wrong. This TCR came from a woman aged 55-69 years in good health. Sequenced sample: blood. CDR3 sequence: CASSFGQGAEQYF. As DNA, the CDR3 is TGTGCCAGCAGCTTTGGTCAGGGAGCCGAGCAGTACTTC.